The 31 T cell receptor beta chains below all came from one sample that was sequenced in a study of cytomegalovirus exposure and HLA in healthy donors. Primers for the PCR totalled 60 Vbeta and 13 Jbeta. Generated by immunoSEQ multiplex PCR, the TCRdb table keeps only in-frame clones and is missing some. The table lists about 90,000 clones, about 72% of them singletons. The sequencing input was PBMCs. The origin of the receptors is a woman in her fifties or sixties in good health and CMV-seropositive.

The V call is TRBV9, the J call TRBJ2-1; 7 nucleotides line up with TRBD2. Germline CDR1 and CDR2: SGDLS and YYNGEE. The CDR3 totals 15 residues. After removal of 0 bases from V and 3 bases from J, the junction contained 3 bases not matched to a gene. The CDR3 loop reads CASSVEAGVYNEQFF. CDR3 in DNA: TGTGCCAGCAGCGTAGAGGCGGGAGTCTACAATGAGCAGTTCTTC.

The chain combines TRBV11-2 with TRBJ2-6; maybe TRBD1 (5 bases). The CDR3 contains 16 residues. The V end was cut by 0 bases, the J end by 4 bases, with 10 bases between. The germline gives CDR1 SGHAT, CDR2 FQNNGV. This CDR3 is CASSLDAGYGANVLTF. The DNA of the CDR3 is TGTGCCAGCAGCTTAGATGCAGGGTACGGGGCCAACGTCCTGACTTTC.

This chain joins TRBV2 and TRBJ2-3; 7 bases map to TRBD2. The V gene's germline CDR1 is SNHLY and CDR2 FYNNEI. V trimming: 5 bases; J trimming: 1 base; junction bases outside the gene matches: 3. There are 14 residues in the CDR3. The DNA for the CDR3 is TGTGCCAGCAGTTGGGCGGGGGGCACAGATACGCAGTATTTT. The encoded protein is CASSWAGGTDTQYF.

In regard to this clone: At one boundary the junction diverges from the germline segment, which might be a read error. The rearrangement links TRBV7-9 to TRBJ2-7, with 7 bases aligning to TRBD2. The CDR3 extends over 14 amino acids. The germline gives CDR1 SEHNR, CDR2 FQNEAQ (reference sequence). CDR3 sequence: CASSLSSGSYGQYF. Here the CDR3 DNA reads TGTGCCAGCAGCTTATCTAGCGGCTCCTACGGGCAGTACTTC.

The rearrangement uses TRBV30 and TRBJ2-7, with TRBD1 as a possible D gene (6 bases). The V end lost 3 bases, the J end lost 0 bases, and 15 bases lay between the germline ends. This CDR3 is built from 15 residues. The germline CDR1 and CDR2 sequences are GTSNPN and SVGIG (reference sequence). The CDR3 DNA reads TGTGCCTGGAGCACCCCCGGGACAACCTCCTACGAGCAGTACTTC. Its translation is CAWSTPGTTSYEQYF.

The V call is TRBV28, the J call TRBJ2-1; TRBD2 might be the D (5 bases). Germline values: CDR1 MDHEN, CDR2 SYDVKM. The CDR3 consists of 17 residues. V was cut by 0 bases and J by 3 bases, with 15 bases left in between. The CDR3 loop is CASSLWAREKVYNEQFF. CDR3 nucleotides: TGTGCCAGCAGTTTATGGGCTAGGGAGAAGGTCTACAATGAGCAGTTCTTC.

This clone was found once. This chain uses TRBV14 with TRBJ2-1; 9 nucleotides align to TRBD2. Trimming at V came to 4 bases and at J to 12 bases, leaving 7 bases not matched to a gene. This CDR3 has 13 residues. CDR1 and CDR2 (germline): SGHDN, FVKESK. The CDR3 is CASSLAGVRVQFF. The DNA of the CDR3 is TGTGCCAGCAGCCTAGCGGGGGTTAGGGTGCAGTTCTTC.

This sequence joins TRBV4-1 and TRBJ2-3; TRBD1 matches 7 bases. V shed 1 base and J 5 bases; nucleotides not matched to a gene: 3. Germline V gene data show CDR1 as MGHRA and CDR2 as YSYEKL. The CDR3 covers 14 residues. The CDR3 is CASSQGRDRDTQYF. The CDR3 DNA is TGCGCCAGCAGCCAAGGCAGGGACAGAGATACGCAGTATTTT.

The chain is built from TRBV6-5 and TRBJ2-5, with TRBD2 as a possible D gene (5 bases). The tail of the sequence fits TRBJ2-7 better, so the J call may be wrong. This CDR3 contains 14 residues. Germline V CDR1 and CDR2: MNHEY, SVGAGI. The CDR3 spells CASSRRDPRSEQYF. The CDR3 DNA sequence: TGTGCCAGCAGCCGCCGGGATCCTAGATCCGAGCAGTACTTC.

CDR3 in DNA: TGTGCCACCAGCAGGGGCCGGAGTCAATGGACTAGCGGGAAAATGGATACGCAGTATTTT. It codes for CATSRGRSQWTSGKMDTQYF. The rearrangement links TRBV15 to TRBJ2-3; 12 bases match TRBD2. Trimming at V came to 3 bases and at J to 6 bases, leaving 19 bases not matched to a gene. This CDR3 spans 20 amino acids. The V gene's germline CDR1 is LNHNV and CDR2 YYDKDF (reference sequence). The full variable domain, in which reference TRBV15 and TRBJ2-3 provide the parts outside the CDR3, is DAMVIQNPRYQVTQFGKPVTLSCSQTLNHNVMYWYQQKSSQAPKLLFHYYDKDFNNEADTPDNFQSRRPNTSFCFLDIRSPGLGDTAMYLCATSRGRSQWTSGKMDTQYFGPGTRLTVL.

The CDR3 DNA is TGTGCCAGTAGTATAGGCGGGTACACAGATACGCAGTATTTT. Its protein product is CASSIGGYTDTQYF. The V gene is TRBV19, the J gene TRBJ2-3, with a possible D match to TRBD2 (5 bases). CDR3 size: 14 residues. Germline values: CDR1 LNHDA, CDR2 SQIVND (reference sequence). V lost 1 base, J lost 2 bases, and 7 bases lay in between.

The chain has TRBV7-9 and TRBJ2-7; TRBD2 might be the D (6 bases). Germline V CDR1 and CDR2: SEHNR, FQNEAQ (reference sequence). CDR3 length: 14 amino acids. V was trimmed by 5 bases and J by 5 bases, leaving 16 bases between them. The CDR3 nucleotides read TGTGCCAGCAGCCCCGGGGGTCTCCGCAACGAGCAGTACTTC. Encoded protein: CASSPGGLRNEQYF.

The chain links TRBV7-9 to TRBJ1-6, with D possibly TRBD1 on 5 matching bases. Per the germline V gene, CDR1 is SEHNR and CDR2 is FQNEAQ (reference sequence). The ends were cut back, 6 bases at V and 4 bases at J, with 13 bases in the middle. The CDR3 sequence is 15 residues long. Here the CDR3 DNA reads TGTGCCAGCAGTGGGGGGGAAGTATATAATTCACCCCTCCACTTT. It is translated as CASSGGEVYNSPLHF.

This clone came up many times. The chain couples TRBV29-1 to TRBJ2-4, with 9 nucleotides matching TRBD2. V gave up 6 bases and J gave up 0 bases; unmatched junction bases: 0. CDR3 length: 13 residues. Germline lookup yields CDR1 SQVTM and CDR2 ANQGSEA. CDR3 coding DNA: TGCAGCGTACTAGCGGGAGCCAAAAACATTCAGTACTTC. Translation gives CSVLAGAKNIQYF. Supplemented by reference TRBV29-1 and TRBJ2-4, the full variable domain reads SAVISQKPSRDICQRGTSLTIQCQVDSQVTMMFWYRQQPGQSLTLIATANQGSEATYESGFVIDKFPISRPNLTFSTLTVSNMSPEDSSIYLCSVLAGAKNIQYFGAGTRLSVL.

The chain joins TRBV6-1 to TRBJ2-5, with no clear D. The V end was cut by 4 bases, the J end by 1 base, with 10 bases between. CDR3 length: 14 amino acids. CDR1 and CDR2 from the germline V gene are MNHNS and SASEGT. The CDR3 loop reads CASSGSGGQETQYF. The CDR3 coding sequence is TGTGCCAGCAGTGGAAGTGGCGGCCAAGAGACCCAGTACTTC.

A single count supports this clone. The chain combines TRBV4-1 with TRBJ2-1; 9 bases are shared with TRBD2. Germline CDR1 MGHRA, CDR2 YSYEKL. The CDR3 is 15 residues long. The V and J ends lost 0 bases and 4 bases, in that order; junction bases with no gene match: 1. CDR3 sequence: CASSQELAGYNEQFF. The CDR3 DNA reads TGCGCCAGCAGCCAAGAGCTAGCGGGATACAATGAGCAGTTCTTC.

V usage is TRBV18 and J usage is TRBJ2-7; 14 bases line up with TRBD2. J gave up 0 bases and V 2 bases, and 6 bases lay outside the gene matches. Germline lookup yields CDR1 KGHSH and CDR2 LQKENI. There are 18 residues in the CDR3. CDR3 amino acids: CASSPKGGLAGASYEQYF. For the CDR3, the DNA is TGTGCCAGCTCACCAAAAGGGGGACTAGCGGGAGCCTCCTACGAGCAGTACTTC.

Concerning this clone itself: At one boundary the junction diverges from the germline segment, which might be a read error. V and J are TRBV29-1 and TRBJ1-2; TRBD1 might be the D (5 bases). The CDR3 is 9 amino acids. CDR1 and CDR2 from the germline V gene are SQVTM and ANQGSEA. CDR3 protein: CSGGLTDAF. In DNA form, the CDR3 reads TGCAGCGGGGGACTCACCGACGCCTTC.

In its sample, this clone was seen once. The gene calls are TRBV10-2 and TRBJ1-5; TRBD1 matches 7 bases. Unmatched junction bases numbered 10, after V lost 0 bases and J lost 2 bases. The CDR3 runs to 18 residues. CDR1 is WSHSY, CDR2 SAAADI, per germline. CDR3 amino acids: CASSESILQGKGNQPQHF. As DNA, the CDR3 is TGCGCCAGCAGTGAGTCGATATTACAGGGGAAGGGCAATCAGCCCCAGCATTTT.

V usage is TRBV10-1 and J usage is TRBJ2-7, with a weak D call TRBD1 (5 bases). Germline CDR1 and CDR2: WNHNN and SYGVQD (reference sequence). Trimming pared 2 bases from V and 5 bases from J, leaving 10 bases between. CDR3 length: 13 amino acids. The CDR3 coding sequence is TGCGCCAGCAGTGAGAGCAGGGCGAACGAGCAGTACTTC. As protein: CASSESRANEQYF.

J is TRBJ1-2 and V is TRBV6-5; no clear D. Germline loops: CDR1 MNHEY, CDR2 SVGAGI. The V end lost 6 bases, the J end lost 5 bases, and 7 bases lay between the germline ends. This CDR3 comprises 11 residues. CDR3 DNA: TGTGCCAGCAGCGAAGCTTATGGCTACACCTTC. It encodes CASSEAYGYTF.

This clone occurred a few times. V usage is TRBV7-3 and J usage is TRBJ2-3; TRBD1 might be the D (6 bases). The V end was cut by 5 bases, the J end by 7 bases, with 10 bases between. Looked up from germline, CDR1 is SGHTA and CDR2 is FQGTGA. The CDR3 has 12 residues. CDR3 sequence reads: CASSVDRNTQYF. CDR3 bases: TGTGCCAGCAGCGTAGACAGGAATACGCAGTATTTT.

The count of this clone is one. The CDR3 loop is CAISESGGGYAGYTF. The CDR3 nucleotides read TGTGCCATCAGTGAGTCTGGGGGCGGCTATGCGGGCTACACCTTC. The V and J genes are TRBV10-3 and TRBJ1-2; D might be TRBD1 (6 bases). From germline, CDR1 is ENHRY and CDR2 SYGVKD. The CDR3 runs 15 residues. Trimming removed 0 bases at V and 8 bases at J, with 16 bases between.

This clone came up once. This chain links TRBV11-2 with TRBJ1-2; D is unresolved. The V end was cut by 1 base, the J end by 4 bases, with 10 bases between. The CDR3 covers 14 residues. Germline CDR1 reads SGHAT; CDR2 reads FQNNGV. CDR3 in amino acids: CASSLVGLGYGYTF. The CDR3 region has the DNA TGTGCCAGCAGCTTAGTTGGCCTTGGCTATGGCTACACCTTC.

The table lists this clone with a count of one. This chain links TRBV4-1 with TRBJ2-5, with a tentative D call TRBD2 (6 bases). The CDR3 has 13 amino acids. V shed 10 bases and J shed 1 base, with 13 bases lying between them. Germline CDR1 and CDR2: MGHRA and YSYEKL. The DNA for the CDR3 is TGCGCCACTGCCCGCGGGGTCCAAGAGACCCAGTACTTC. Amino acids: CATARGVQETQYF.

V and J are TRBV29-1 and TRBJ2-3, with D perhaps TRBD1 (6 bases). This CDR3 has 15 residues. The V end lost 4 bases, the J end lost 3 bases, and 17 bases lay between the germline ends. Germline loops: CDR1 SQVTM, CDR2 ANQGSEA. The CDR3 coding sequence is TGCAGCGTTGCAGACAGGCGAACGGGGACAGATACGCAGTATTTT. As protein: CSVADRRTGTDTQYF.

The CDR3 loop is CASTGDSGANVLTF. The CDR3 DNA reads as TGTGCCAGCACCGGGGACTCTGGGGCCAACGTCCTGACTTTC. The J gene is TRBJ2-6, the V gene TRBV2; D might be TRBD2 (5 bases). V shed 7 bases and J shed 0 bases, with 7 bases lying between them. The CDR3 sequence is 14 residues long. CDR1 is SNHLY and CDR2 is FYNNEI in the germline V gene.

This chain connects TRBV9 to TRBJ2-1; 9 bases match TRBD1. CDR1 SGDLS and CDR2 YYNGEE come from the germline V gene. The CDR3 length is 18 residues. V lost 3 bases to trimming and J lost 0 bases; unmatched junction nucleotides: 10. The CDR3 coding sequence is TGTGCCAGCAGCGCAACAGGGGGCCTTAGTAGCTCCTACAATGAGCAGTTCTTC. Protein product: CASSATGGLSSSYNEQFF.

The chain carries TRBV7-9 and TRBJ2-3, with TRBD2 matching over 8 bases. The CDR3 sequence is 14 residues long. Per the germline V gene, CDR1 is SEHNR and CDR2 is FQNEAQ (reference sequence). V dropped 5 bases and J dropped 5; count of bases not matched to a gene: 6. The CDR3 here is CASSPGLGEDTQYF. Here the CDR3 DNA reads TGTGCCAGCAGCCCGGGACTAGGAGAAGATACGCAGTATTTT.

The chain recombines TRBV28 with TRBJ2-7; TRBD1 might be the D (6 bases). The V gene's germline CDR1 is MDHEN and CDR2 SYDVKM. This CDR3 comprises 13 residues. With 5 bases removed from V and 6 bases from J, the gap between germline ends came to 14 bases. CDR3 nucleotide sequence: TGTGCCAGCAGTCCTGGACAGTCGGGCGAGCAGTACTTC. It is translated as CASSPGQSGEQYF.

This clone was detected a few times. The CDR3: CASRRDKGIEKLFF. CDR3 DNA: TGTGCCAGCAGAAGGGACAAGGGGATTGAAAAACTGTTTTTT. The gene calls are TRBV7-9 and TRBJ1-4; a weak D match, TRBD1 (6 bases). From germline, CDR1 is SEHNR and CDR2 FQNEAQ (reference sequence). This CDR3 has 14 amino acids. V lost 6 bases to trimming and J lost 7 bases, with 15 bases between them. The whole variable domain, remainder taken from reference TRBV7-9 and TRBJ1-4, is DTGVSQNPRHKITKRGQNVTFRCDPISEHNRLYWYRQTLGQGPEFLTYFQNEAQLEKSRLLSDRFSAERPKGSFSTLEIQRTEQGDSAMYLCASRRDKGIEKLFFGSGTQLSVL.